Listed here is a single TCR beta chain. Its antigen is unidentified. The data stem from a study of shared clonotypes between healthy human individuals. Turning to the study itself: Serving as donors were two women and a few men, whose ages spanned 18 to 49. Findings and caveats of the study: There were few donors, and this limited the genetic and exposure-history diversity represented.

Assay used: immunoSEQ multiplex PCR; TCRdb lists only in-frame clones, some missing. The sample carries some 2 million clones, about 95% recorded once. V was shortened by 0 bases and J by 6 bases, with 9 bases between the two germline ends. CDR1 is SGHNT, CDR2 YYREEE, per germline (reference sequence). There are 14 residues in the CDR3. Terminally differentiated effector memory CD45RA+ cells were excluded by CCR7 positive selection of CD45RO-negative cells. The clonotype originates from a man in his late teens or twenties in good health. V is TRBV5-4 and J is TRBJ2-2, with D uncertain. Sequencing was carried out using naive CD8+ T cells sorted from blood. CDR3 bases: TGTGCCAGCAGCTTGGGAGAATCTGCCGGGGAGCTGTTTTTT. This codes for CASSLGESAGELFF.